The present T cell receptor (beta chain) was sequenced within a study of memory CD4+ T cells and cytomegalovirus serostatus. The sort gate was single viable CD3+CD4+CD8-CD45RO+ cells for memory CD4+ T cells. CD4+ T cells were isolated by positive magnetic selection. Assay: immunoSEQ multiplex PCR; the TCRdb copy retains only in-frame clones and omits some. The sample has more than 35,000 clones, approximately 79% seen once; the top ten hold under 6%. With regard to this clone: What it binds is not known.

The CDR3 has 14 residues. CDR1 is MNHEY and CDR2 is SVGAGI in the germline V gene. V lost 7 bases and J lost 5; bases outside the gene matches: 7. General study findings and limits: Suggested: most of the CMV-linked TCR signature lies in CD4+ memory cells.

Sample: memory CD4+ T cells from blood. This chain uses TRBV6-5 with TRBJ1-1, with TRBD1 matching over 10 bases. The receptor's source is an adult in good health and CMV-seropositive. Here the CDR3 reads CASTRQGARTEAFF. The CDR3 DNA sequence: TGTGCCAGCACCCGACAGGGGGCGAGGACTGAAGCTTTCTTT.